This T cell receptor (beta chain) appears in the sequencing data of a study of blood T cell repertoires in COVID-19. For the study at large: Acute and convalescent COVID-19 specimens originated in the United States, Italy and Spain. T cells, B-cell-depleted T cells, or PBMCs provided the cDNA or gDNA that served as material.

As originally analysed: The assay estimated nucleated cells by amplifying reference gene primers. Clones were sequenced by immunoSEQ multiplex PCR, and TCRdb holds only the in-frame ones, with some missing. That table is the source of V, J and clone size, and D and trimming were worked out from the DNA. In the table there are just over 95,000 clones, 90% of which are singletons. This clone showed up just a few times. CDR3 length: 14 residues. V was pared by 8 bases and J by 7 bases, with 17 bases between. Germline values: CDR1 LGHDT, CDR2 YNNKEL (reference sequence). V usage is TRBV3-1 (or the pseudogene TRBV3-2) and J usage is TRBJ1-4, with D unresolved. Material for sequencing was peripheral blood. This receptor was taken from a man aged 50 to 59 with acute or convalescent COVID-19. CDR3 protein: CASSRGFSVEKLFF. CDR3 in DNA: TGTGCCAGCTCACGGGGTTTCTCGGTTGAAAAACTGTTTTTT.